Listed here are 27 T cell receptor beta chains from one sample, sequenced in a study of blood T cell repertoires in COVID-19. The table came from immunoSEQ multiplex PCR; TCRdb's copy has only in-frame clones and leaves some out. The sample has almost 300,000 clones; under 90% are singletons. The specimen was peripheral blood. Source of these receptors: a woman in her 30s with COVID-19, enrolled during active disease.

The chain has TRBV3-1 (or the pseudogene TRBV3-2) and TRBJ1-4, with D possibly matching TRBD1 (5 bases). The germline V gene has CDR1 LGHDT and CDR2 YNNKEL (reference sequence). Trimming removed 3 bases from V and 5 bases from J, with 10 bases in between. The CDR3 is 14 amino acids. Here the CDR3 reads CASSQGGINEKLFF. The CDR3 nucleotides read TGTGCCAGCAGCCAGGGGGGTATAAATGAAAAACTGTTTTTT.

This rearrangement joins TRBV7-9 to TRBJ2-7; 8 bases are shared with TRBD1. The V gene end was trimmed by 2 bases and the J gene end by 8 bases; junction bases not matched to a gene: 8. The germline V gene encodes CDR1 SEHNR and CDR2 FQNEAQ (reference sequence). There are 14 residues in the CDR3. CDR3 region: CASSLSDRGYKQYF. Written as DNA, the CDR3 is TGTGCCAGCAGCTTATCCGACAGGGGATACAAGCAGTACTTC.

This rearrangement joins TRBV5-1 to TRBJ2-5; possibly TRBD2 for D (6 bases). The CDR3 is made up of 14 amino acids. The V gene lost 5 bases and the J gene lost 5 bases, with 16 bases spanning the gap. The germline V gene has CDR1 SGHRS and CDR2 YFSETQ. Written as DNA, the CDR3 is TGCGCCAGCAGTGAGGGCGGGGTCGATGAGACCCAGTACTTC. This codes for CASSEGGVDETQYF.

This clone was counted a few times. CDR3 sequence: CSVGGGRNTEAFF. The CDR3 DNA is TGCAGCGTTGGAGGGGGTAGGAACACTGAAGCTTTCTTT. The V gene is TRBV29-1, the J gene TRBJ1-1, with D tentatively TRBD1 (6 bases). Trimming pared 4 bases from V and 1 base from J, leaving 10 bases between. The CDR3 spans 13 residues. Germline loops: CDR1 SQVTM, CDR2 ANQGSEA.

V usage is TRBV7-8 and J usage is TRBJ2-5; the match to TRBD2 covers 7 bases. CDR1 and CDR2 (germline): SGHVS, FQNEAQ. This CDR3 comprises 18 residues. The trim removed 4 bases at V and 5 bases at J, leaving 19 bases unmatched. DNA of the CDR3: TGTGCCAGCAGCTCCGGCCCAGGACTCCACCGGGGGGTGGAGACCCAGTACTTC. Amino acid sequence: CASSSGPGLHRGVETQYF.

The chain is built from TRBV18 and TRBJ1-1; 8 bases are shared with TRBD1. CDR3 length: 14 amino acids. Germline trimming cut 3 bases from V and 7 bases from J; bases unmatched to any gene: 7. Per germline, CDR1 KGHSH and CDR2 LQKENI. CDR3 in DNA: TGTGCCAGCTCACCGGCTCAGGGGGCAAGTGAAGCTTTCTTT. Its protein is CASSPAQGASEAFF.

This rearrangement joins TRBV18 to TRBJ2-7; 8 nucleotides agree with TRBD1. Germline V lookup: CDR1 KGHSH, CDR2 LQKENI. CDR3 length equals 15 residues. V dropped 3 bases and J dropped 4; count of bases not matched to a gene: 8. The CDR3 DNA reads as TGTGCCAGCTCACCCCCTGGCAGGGGGCAGTACGAGCAGTACTTC. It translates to CASSPPGRGQYEQYF. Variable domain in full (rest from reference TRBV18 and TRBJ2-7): NAGVMQNPRHLVRRRGQEARLRCSPMKGHSHVYWYRQLPEEGLKFMVYLQKENIIDESGMPKERFSAEFPKEGPSILRIQQVVRGDSAAYFCASSPPGRGQYEQYFGPGTRLTVT.

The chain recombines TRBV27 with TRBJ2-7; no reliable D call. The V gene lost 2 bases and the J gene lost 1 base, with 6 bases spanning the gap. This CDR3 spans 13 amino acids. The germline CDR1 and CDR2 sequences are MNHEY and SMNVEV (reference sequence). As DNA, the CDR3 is TGTGCCAGCAGTTTAAAGAGTTCCTACGAGCAGTACTTC. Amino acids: CASSLKSSYEQYF.

The CDR3: CASSLVRAGRETQYF. Written as DNA, the CDR3 is TGTGCCAGCAGCTTAGTGCGAGCGGGGCGGGAGACCCAGTACTTC. This chain joins TRBV11-2 and TRBJ2-5, with 7 bases lining up with TRBD2. CDR3 length equals 15 residues. Germline CDR1 is SGHAT and CDR2 is FQNNGV. The V gene end was trimmed by 1 base and the J gene end by 5 bases; junction bases not matched to a gene: 7.

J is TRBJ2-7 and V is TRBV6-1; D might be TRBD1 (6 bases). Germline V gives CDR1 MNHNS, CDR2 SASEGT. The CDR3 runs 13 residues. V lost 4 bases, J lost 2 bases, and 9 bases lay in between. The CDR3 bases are TGTGCCAGCAGTGTAGCAGGGGCCTACGAGCAGTACTTC. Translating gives CASSVAGAYEQYF.

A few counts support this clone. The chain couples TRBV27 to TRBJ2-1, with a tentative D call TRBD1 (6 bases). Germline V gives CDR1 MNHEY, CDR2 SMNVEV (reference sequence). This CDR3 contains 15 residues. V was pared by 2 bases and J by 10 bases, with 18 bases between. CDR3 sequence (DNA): TGTGCCAGCAGTTTAGACCCATCGACAGGCTACGAGCAGTTCTTC. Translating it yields CASSLDPSTGYEQFF.

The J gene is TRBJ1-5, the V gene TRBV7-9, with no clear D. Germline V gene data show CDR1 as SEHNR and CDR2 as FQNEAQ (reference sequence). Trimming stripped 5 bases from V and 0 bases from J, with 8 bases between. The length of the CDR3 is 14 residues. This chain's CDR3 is CASSLGDSNQPQHF. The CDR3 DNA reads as TGTGCCAGCAGCCTCGGTGATAGCAATCAGCCCCAGCATTTT.

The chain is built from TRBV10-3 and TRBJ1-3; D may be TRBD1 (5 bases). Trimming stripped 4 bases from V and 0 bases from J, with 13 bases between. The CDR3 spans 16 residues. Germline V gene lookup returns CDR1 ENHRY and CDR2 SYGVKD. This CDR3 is CAISGGHPPSGNTIYF. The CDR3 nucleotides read TGTGCCATCAGTGGTGGACACCCTCCCTCTGGAAACACCATATATTTT.

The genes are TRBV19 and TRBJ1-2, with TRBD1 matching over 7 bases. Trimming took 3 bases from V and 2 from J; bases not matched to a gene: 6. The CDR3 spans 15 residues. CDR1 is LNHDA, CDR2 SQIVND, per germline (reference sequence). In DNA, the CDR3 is TGTGCCAGTAGTATCGACAGGGACTCCAACTATGGCTACACCTTC. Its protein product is CASSIDRDSNYGYTF.

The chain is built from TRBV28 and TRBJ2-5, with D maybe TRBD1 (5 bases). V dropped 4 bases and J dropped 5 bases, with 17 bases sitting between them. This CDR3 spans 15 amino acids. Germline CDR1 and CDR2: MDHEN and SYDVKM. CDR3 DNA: TGTGCCAGCAGTTCCATGGCGGTAGGGGTCGAGACCCAGTACTTC. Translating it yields CASSSMAVGVETQYF.

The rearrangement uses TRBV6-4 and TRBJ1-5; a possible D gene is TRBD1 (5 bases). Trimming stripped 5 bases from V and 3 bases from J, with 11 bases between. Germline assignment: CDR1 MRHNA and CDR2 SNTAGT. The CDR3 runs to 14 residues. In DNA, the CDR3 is TGTGCCAGCAGTCGCCGGACACTCAATCAGCCCCAGCATTTT. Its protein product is CASSRRTLNQPQHF.

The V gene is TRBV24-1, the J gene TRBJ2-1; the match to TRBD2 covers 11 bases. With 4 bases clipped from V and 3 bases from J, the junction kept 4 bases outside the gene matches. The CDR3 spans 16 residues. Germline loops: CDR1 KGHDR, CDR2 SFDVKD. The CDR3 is CATSDRLAGLYNEQFF. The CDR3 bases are TGTGCCACCAGTGACAGACTAGCGGGACTCTACAATGAGCAGTTCTTC.

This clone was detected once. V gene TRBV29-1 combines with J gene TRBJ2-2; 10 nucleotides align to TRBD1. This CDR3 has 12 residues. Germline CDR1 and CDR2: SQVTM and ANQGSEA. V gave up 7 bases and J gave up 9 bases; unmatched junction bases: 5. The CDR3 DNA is TGCAGCGGTGGGACAGGGGTTAGGGAGCTGTTTTTT. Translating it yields CSGGTGVRELFF.

Here the CDR3 reads CASSLEPSDQPQHF. CDR3 nucleotides: TGCGCCAGCAGCTTGGAACCCTCGGATCAGCCCCAGCATTTT. This chain uses TRBV5-1 with TRBJ1-5; D is unclear. This CDR3 spans 14 amino acids. The V gene lost 0 bases and the J gene lost 5 bases, with 9 bases spanning the gap. Germline lookup yields CDR1 SGHRS and CDR2 YFSETQ.

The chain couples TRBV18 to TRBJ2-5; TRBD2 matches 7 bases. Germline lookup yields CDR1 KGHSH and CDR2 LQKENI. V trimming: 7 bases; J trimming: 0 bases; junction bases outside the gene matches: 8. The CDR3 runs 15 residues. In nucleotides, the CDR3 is TGTGCCAGCTGGGAGGGGAGGACTTACCAAGAGACCCAGTACTTC. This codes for CASWEGRTYQETQYF.

The CDR3 DNA sequence: TGTGCCAGTAAGTCTGCGGGGGCCACAGATACGCAGTATTTT. Amino acid sequence: CASKSAGATDTQYF. The V call is TRBV19, the J call TRBJ2-3, with TRBD2 as a possible D gene (7 bases). V was clipped by 7 bases and J by 2 bases, with 13 bases between them. CDR1 is LNHDA, CDR2 SQIVND, per germline (reference sequence). This CDR3 has 14 amino acids.

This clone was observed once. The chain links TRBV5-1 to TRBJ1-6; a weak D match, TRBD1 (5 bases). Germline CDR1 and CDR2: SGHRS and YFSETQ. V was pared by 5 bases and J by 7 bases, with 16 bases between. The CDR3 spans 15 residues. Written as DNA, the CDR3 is TGCGCCAGCAGACCTGGGGGGGATAGGAATTCACCCCTCCACTTT. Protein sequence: CASRPGGDRNSPLHF.

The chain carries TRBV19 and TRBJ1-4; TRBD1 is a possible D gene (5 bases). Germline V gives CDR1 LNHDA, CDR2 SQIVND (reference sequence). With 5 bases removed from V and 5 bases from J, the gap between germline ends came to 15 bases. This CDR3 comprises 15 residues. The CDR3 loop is CASSSLREGNEKLFF. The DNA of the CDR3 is TGTGCCAGTAGTTCCCTCAGGGAGGGGAATGAAAAACTGTTTTTT.

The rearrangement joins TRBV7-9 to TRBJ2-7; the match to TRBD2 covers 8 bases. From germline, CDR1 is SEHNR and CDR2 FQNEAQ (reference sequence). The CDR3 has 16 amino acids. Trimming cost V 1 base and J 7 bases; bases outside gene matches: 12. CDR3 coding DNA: TGTGCCAGCAGCTTAGGTTCGCCGGGGGGGCCGGGGGAGCAGTACTTC. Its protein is CASSLGSPGGPGEQYF.

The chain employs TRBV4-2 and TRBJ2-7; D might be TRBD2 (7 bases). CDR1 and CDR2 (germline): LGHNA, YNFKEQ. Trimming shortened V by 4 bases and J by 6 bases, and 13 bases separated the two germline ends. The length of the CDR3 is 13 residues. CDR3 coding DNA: TGTGCCAGCAGCCTCGGCGGGGGCCTCGAGCAGTACTTC. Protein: CASSLGGGLEQYF.

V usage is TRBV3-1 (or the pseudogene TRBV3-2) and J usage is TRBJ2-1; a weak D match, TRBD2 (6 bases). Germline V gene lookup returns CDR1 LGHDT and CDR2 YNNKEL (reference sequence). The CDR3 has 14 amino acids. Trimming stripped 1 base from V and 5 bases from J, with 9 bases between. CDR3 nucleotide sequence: TGTGCCAGCAGCCAAGCCGGGGGACACAATGAGCAGTTCTTC. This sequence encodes CASSQAGGHNEQFF.

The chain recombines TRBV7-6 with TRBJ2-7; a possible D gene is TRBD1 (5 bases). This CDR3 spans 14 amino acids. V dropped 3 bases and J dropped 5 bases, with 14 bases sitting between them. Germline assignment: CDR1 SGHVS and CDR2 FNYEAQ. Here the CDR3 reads CASSLGQGRNEQYF. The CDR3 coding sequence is TGTGCCAGCAGCTTGGGCCAGGGTCGGAACGAGCAGTACTTC.